These 18 T cell receptor beta chains were all obtained from the same sample, sequenced in a study of cytomegalovirus exposure and HLA in healthy donors (dated by TCRdb to the late 2010s). The protocol used for the library was the immunoSEQ multiplex PCR assay. For the multiplex PCR, a mixture combining 60 forward primers for TCR Vbeta segments and 13 reverse primers for TCR Jbeta segments was used. TCRdb re-hosts the immuneACCESS table, in-frame sequences only. Its copies lack some clones; in the studies checked, an unresolved V gene accounts for under half of them, and the cause for the rest is not known. This sample comprises over 150,000 clones, about 77% of them detected only once. The ten largest clones capture 1.3% of the sample. Input material: PBMCs. These receptors were obtained from a woman between 50 and 59 years old in good health and CMV-seronegative.

The rearrangement joins TRBV4-3 to TRBJ2-1; D may be TRBD2 (6 bases). V dropped 1 base and J dropped 8 bases, with 18 bases sitting between them. The germline CDR1 and CDR2 sequences are LGHNA and YSLEER. This CDR3 region has 16 residues. CDR3 amino acids: CASSQGIVSGDHEQFF. For the CDR3, the DNA is TGCGCCAGCAGCCAAGGGATTGTATCGGGAGACCATGAGCAGTTCTTC.

In this sample, this clone turned up once. The gene calls are TRBV5-8 and TRBJ2-2, with 7 bases aligning to TRBD1. The trim removed 6 bases at V and 6 bases at J, leaving 17 bases unmatched. Germline V gene sequence: CDR1 SGHTS, CDR2 YDEGEE. This CDR3 has 17 amino acids. CDR3 loop: CASTHTARQGVPGELFF. The CDR3 coding sequence is TGTGCCAGCACCCACACCGCCAGACAGGGCGTGCCCGGGGAGCTGTTTTTT.

The CDR3 DNA reads TGTGCCACCGCGGACAGGGGAGGGTCACCCCTCCACTTT. This gives the protein CATADRGGSPLHF. J is TRBJ1-6 and V is TRBV6-4; TRBD1 matches 9 bases. Germline V CDR1 and CDR2: MRHNA, SNTAGT. Trimming removed 10 bases from V and 10 bases from J; junction bases left unmatched: 8. The CDR3 runs 13 residues.

This chain uses TRBV6-5 with TRBJ1-6; a possible D gene is TRBD1 (5 bases). The germline V gene encodes CDR1 MNHEY and CDR2 SVGAGI. CDR3 size: 14 residues. Trimming stripped 5 bases from V and 9 bases from J, with 14 bases between. The CDR3 sequence: CASSQLVGVSPLHF. In DNA, the CDR3 is TGTGCCAGCAGTCAACTTGTAGGGGTTTCACCCCTCCACTTT.

In DNA, the CDR3 is TGTGCCAGCAGCTTGACAGGGTATAATGAAAAACTGTTTTTT. This encodes CASSLTGYNEKLFF. The J gene is TRBJ1-4, the V gene TRBV7-2, with 7 bases matching TRBD1. J lost 4 bases, V lost 3 bases, and 2 bases had no gene match. CDR1 SGHTA and CDR2 FQGNSA come from the germline V gene. CDR3 length: 14 residues. The full variable domain, in which reference TRBV7-2 and TRBJ1-4 provide the parts outside the CDR3, is GAGVSQSPSNKVTEKGKDVELRCDPISGHTALYWYRQSLGQGLEFLIYFQGNSAPDKSGLPSDRFSAERTGGSVSTLTIQRTQQEDSAVYLCASSLTGYNEKLFFGSGTQLSVL.

This rearrangement joins TRBV4-3 to TRBJ2-1, with 10 bases identical to TRBD2. The germline gives CDR1 LGHNA, CDR2 YSLEER. The CDR3 length is 16 residues. J gave up 8 bases and V 0 bases, and 7 bases lay outside the gene matches. In nucleotides, the CDR3 is TGCGCCAGCAGCCAAGATCTAGCGGGAGATTGGTATGAGCAGTTCTTC. Translating it yields CASSQDLAGDWYEQFF.

The chain carries TRBV10-3 and TRBJ1-3; no firm D call. V gave up 6 bases and J gave up 0 bases, with 15 bases separating them. Germline CDR1 and CDR2: ENHRY and SYGVKD. The CDR3 contains 16 residues. The CDR3 region has the DNA TGTGCCATCAGCGAGCTTGGGCCAAGCTCTGGAAACACCATATATTTT. It is translated as CAISELGPSSGNTIYF.

The rearrangement uses TRBV7-3 and TRBJ2-2; 7 bases agree with TRBD1. The germline CDR1 and CDR2 sequences are SGHTA and FQGTGA. The CDR3 is 16 amino acids. The V gene end was trimmed by 5 bases and the J gene end by 3 bases; junction bases not matched to a gene: 9. The CDR3 region is CASSADRVRYTGELFF. The CDR3 bases are TGTGCCAGCAGCGCTGACAGGGTTCGGTACACCGGGGAGCTGTTTTTT.

The rearrangement uses TRBV4-1 and TRBJ1-1, with D maybe TRBD1 (5 bases). Per the germline V gene, CDR1 is MGHRA and CDR2 is YSYEKL. The V gene lost 1 base and the J gene lost 1 base, with 13 bases spanning the gap. The CDR3 spans 16 residues. The CDR3 DNA follows: TGCGCCAGCAGCCAAGCCTCCGGGACTCCGAACACTGAAGCTTTCTTT. This translates into CASSQASGTPNTEAFF.

The chain joins TRBV15 to TRBJ2-7, with 8 bases lining up with TRBD1. CDR3 size: 15 residues. The V segment lost 1 base and the J segment 6 bases; nucleotides outside the gene matches: 8. Per germline, CDR1 LNHNV and CDR2 YYDKDF (reference sequence). In DNA, the CDR3 is TGTGCCACCAGCAGAGTAAAGTCAGGGGGCTTCGAGCAGTACTTC. Protein product: CATSRVKSGGFEQYF.

The rearrangement uses TRBV19 and TRBJ2-7, with D possibly matching TRBD1 (6 bases). This CDR3 comprises 15 residues. Per the germline V gene, CDR1 is LNHDA and CDR2 is SQIVND (reference sequence). Trimming removed 0 bases from V and 1 base from J, with 10 bases in between. The CDR3 region has the DNA TGTGCCAGTAGTATAGATCTACAGGGATCCTACGAGCAGTACTTC. Protein product: CASSIDLQGSYEQYF.

This chain links TRBV29-1 with TRBJ2-5, with 7 nucleotides matching TRBD2. This CDR3 has 14 residues. In germline, CDR1 is SQVTM, CDR2 ANQGSEA. V was pared by 3 bases and J by 5 bases, with 9 bases of the junction left unmatched. The DNA for the CDR3 is TGCAGCGTTGACCAGCGGGGTGGAGGGGAGACCCAGTACTTC. Residues: CSVDQRGGGETQYF.

The gene calls are TRBV7-2 and TRBJ1-1; D is undetermined. Germline lookup yields CDR1 SGHTA and CDR2 FQGNSA. This CDR3 has 14 amino acids. V was pared by 4 bases and J by 5 bases, with 14 bases between. As DNA, the CDR3 is TGTGCCAGCAGCTCCTTTCAGGTAGGAACTGAAGCTTTCTTT. The encoded protein is CASSSFQVGTEAFF.

The chain uses TRBV2 and TRBJ1-2, with D tentatively TRBD1 (5 bases). This CDR3 contains 13 residues. The germline V gene has CDR1 SNHLY and CDR2 FYNNEI. Trimming left V 0 bases short and J 4 bases short, with 6 bases between. CDR3 sequence reads: CASSEAQAYGYTF. CDR3 nucleotide sequence: TGTGCCAGCAGTGAAGCACAGGCCTATGGCTACACCTTC.

This rearrangement joins TRBV5-1 to TRBJ1-1; 7 nucleotides line up with TRBD1. Germline trimming cut 1 base from V and 1 base from J; bases unmatched to any gene: 1. The CDR3 is 14 amino acids. Germline V gives CDR1 SGHRS, CDR2 YFSETQ. CDR3 amino acids: CASSLRQGNTEAFF. CDR3 nucleotides: TGCGCCAGCAGCTTGAGACAGGGGAACACTGAAGCTTTCTTT.

The gene calls are TRBV7-3 and TRBJ2-7, with a tentative D call TRBD2 (6 bases). The V end was cut by 5 bases, the J end by 4 bases, with 18 bases between. Germline CDR1 is SGHTA and CDR2 is FQGTGA. CDR3 length equals 15 residues. CDR3 in amino acids: CASSTQLAPAYEQYF. The CDR3 coding sequence is TGTGCCAGCAGCACACAACTAGCTCCGGCTTACGAGCAGTACTTC.

This chain links TRBV28 with TRBJ1-2; the D gene is possibly TRBD1 (6 bases). Germline V gene lookup returns CDR1 MDHEN and CDR2 SYDVKM. This CDR3 is 12 amino acids long. The ends were cut back, 3 bases at V and 9 bases at J, with 11 bases in the middle. The CDR3 loop is CASSLGQGSYTF. CDR3 DNA sequence: TGTGCCAGCAGTTTGGGGCAGGGGAGCTACACCTTC.

The chain couples TRBV7-8 to TRBJ1-1, with D unresolved. CDR1 and CDR2 from the germline V gene are SGHVS and FQNEAQ. The CDR3 is made up of 14 amino acids. The V end was cut by 1 base, the J end by 5 bases, with 11 bases between. The CDR3 DNA reads TGTGCCAGCAGCTTAGAGACGAGGTATACTGAAGCTTTCTTT. This gives the protein CASSLETRYTEAFF.